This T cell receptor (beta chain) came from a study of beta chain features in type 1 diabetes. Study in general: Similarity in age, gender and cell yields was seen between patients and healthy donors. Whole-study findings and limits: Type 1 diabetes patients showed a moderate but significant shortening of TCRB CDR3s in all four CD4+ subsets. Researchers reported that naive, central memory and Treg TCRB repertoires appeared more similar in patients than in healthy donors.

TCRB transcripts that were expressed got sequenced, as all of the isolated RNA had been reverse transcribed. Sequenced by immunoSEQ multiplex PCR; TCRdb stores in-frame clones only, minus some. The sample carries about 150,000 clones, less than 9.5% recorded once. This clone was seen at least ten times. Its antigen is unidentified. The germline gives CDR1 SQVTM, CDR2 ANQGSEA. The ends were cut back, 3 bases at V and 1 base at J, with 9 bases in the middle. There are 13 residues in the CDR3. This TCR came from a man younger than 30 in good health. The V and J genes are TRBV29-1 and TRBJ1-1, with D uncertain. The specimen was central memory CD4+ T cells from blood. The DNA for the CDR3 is TGCAGCGTTGAGGGCAGCTCGAACACTGAAGCTTTCTTT. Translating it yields CSVEGSSNTEAFF.